This T cell receptor (beta chain) was identified in a study of control samples from healthy donors and cancer patients. TCRdb's copy holds only in-frame clones and misses some; the assay was immunoSEQ multiplex PCR. The sample holds approximately 100,000 clones, 90% seen once. Sequenced: blood. This sequence was found in a young woman in good health.

The CDR3 DNA follows: TGTGCCAGCAGTTTATCTCAGGGGACTGAAGCTTTCTTT. Translating gives CASSLSQGTEAFF. The chain is built from TRBV27 and TRBJ1-1; a possible D gene is TRBD1 (6 bases). The V gene's germline CDR1 is MNHEY and CDR2 SMNVEV (reference sequence). With 0 bases removed from V and 5 bases from J, the gap between germline ends came to 7 bases. The CDR3 has 13 residues.